This passage covers 32 T cell receptor beta chains from one sample sequenced in a study of radiotherapy plus CTLA-4 blockade in lung cancer. Measured with immunoSEQ multiplex PCR; TCRdb has only the in-frame clones, and not every one. The sample lists around 30,000 clones; roughly 71% were seen once. The source material was peripheral blood, sampled from a patient treated with radiotherapy plus ipilimumab. The receptors were gathered from a human donor with non-small cell lung cancer who had stable disease on radiotherapy plus ipilimumab.

The chain combines TRBV10-3 with TRBJ2-3, with 7 bases fitting TRBD2. V trimming: 6 bases; J trimming: 2 bases; junction bases outside the gene matches: 5. Germline assignment: CDR1 ENHRY and CDR2 SYGVKD. The CDR3 is 14 amino acids. CDR3 coding DNA: TGTGCCATCAGGAAAGCGGGGACCACAGATACGCAGTATTTT. As protein: CAIRKAGTTDTQYF.

The V gene is TRBV5-1, the J gene TRBJ2-7; tentative D call: TRBD2 (5 bases). Looked up from germline, CDR1 is SGHRS and CDR2 is YFSETQ. The ends were cut back, 4 bases at V and 3 bases at J, with 17 bases in the middle. The length of the CDR3 is 15 residues. The CDR3 protein is CASSVRTYADYEQYF. The CDR3 DNA reads as TGCGCCAGCAGCGTCCGGACTTATGCGGACTACGAGCAGTACTTC.

Here the CDR3 reads CASSVSRSGTGSYEQYF. For the CDR3, the DNA is TGTGCCAGCAGTGTAAGCAGATCCGGGACAGGGTCCTACGAGCAGTACTTC. This rearrangement joins TRBV6-1 to TRBJ2-7, with 9 bases fitting TRBD1. The V and J ends lost 4 bases and 1 base, in that order; junction bases with no gene match: 11. Germline V lookup: CDR1 MNHNS, CDR2 SASEGT. The CDR3 covers 17 residues.

V usage is TRBV11-3 and J usage is TRBJ2-7; D might be TRBD1 or TRBD2, each matching 5 bases. From germline, CDR1 is SGHNT and CDR2 YENEEA. The V end lost 5 bases, the J end lost 0 bases, and 8 bases lay between the germline ends. The CDR3 loop spans 13 amino acids. The CDR3 region is CASSPGASYEQYF. The CDR3 DNA reads TGTGCCAGCAGCCCCGGGGCCTCCTACGAGCAGTACTTC.

The rearrangement joins TRBV21-1 to TRBJ2-5; the DNA was not used to check the table's D call, TRBD2. TRBV21-1 is assigned pseudogene status. This CDR3 has 22 residues. The CDR3 coding sequence is TGTGCCAGCAGCGAACTTACTAGCGGGAAAGATCTTCTCAGGGGTGATAAAGAGACCCAGTACTTC. Its protein is CASSELTSGKDLLRGDKETQYF.

The rearrangement links TRBV7-2 to TRBJ2-7; D ambiguous. This CDR3 region has 14 residues. Germline assignment: CDR1 SGHTA and CDR2 FQGNSA. Trimming stripped 0 bases from V and 0 bases from J, with 6 bases between. The CDR3 loop is CASSLAHSSYEQYF. In nucleotides, the CDR3 is TGTGCCAGCAGCTTAGCTCATAGCTCCTACGAGCAGTACTTC.

This clone was detected only a few times. The chain has TRBV19 and TRBJ2-2; TRBD2 agrees at 10 bases. With 4 bases clipped from V and 1 base from J, the junction kept 3 bases outside the gene matches. Germline V gives CDR1 LNHDA, CDR2 SQIVND (reference sequence). The CDR3 is 16 amino acids. The CDR3 reads CASSTRTSGNTGELFF. DNA for the CDR3: TGTGCCAGTAGTACCCGGACTAGCGGGAACACCGGGGAGCTGTTTTTT.

The chain uses TRBV28 and TRBJ2-1, with D possibly TRBD2 on 6 matching bases. Germline V gene lookup returns CDR1 MDHEN and CDR2 SYDVKM. Trimming pared 2 bases from V and 12 bases from J, leaving 17 bases between. CDR3 size: 14 residues. This CDR3 is CASSLLGREEGQFF. CDR3 nucleotide sequence: TGTGCCAGCAGTTTACTAGGGCGGGAAGAGGGGCAGTTCTTC.

V usage is TRBV5-4 and J usage is TRBJ2-7; 10 positions agree with TRBD1. The CDR3 consists of 18 residues. Trimming cost V 4 bases and J 2 bases; bases outside gene matches: 15. In germline, CDR1 is SGHNT, CDR2 YYREEE (reference sequence). This CDR3 is CASSPDRGLRLRPYEQYF. The CDR3 DNA is TGTGCCAGCAGCCCTGACAGGGGGCTACGGTTAAGGCCCTACGAGCAGTACTTC.

This clone has just one count. The rearrangement joins TRBV5-4 to TRBJ2-5, with D possibly TRBD1 on 5 matching bases. Matching the DNA end better, TRBJ2-7 makes the J call doubtful. This CDR3 region has 13 residues. CDR1 and CDR2 from the germline V gene are SGHNT and YYREEE (reference sequence). The CDR3 DNA reads as TGTGCCAGCAGCTTGGACAGGTCTCACGAGCAGTACTTC. Its protein product is CASSLDRSHEQYF.

This clone was picked up a small number of times. This rearrangement joins TRBV5-4 to TRBJ1-1, with D unclear. The V gene lost 4 bases and the J gene lost 1 base, with 8 bases spanning the gap. The CDR3 is 13 residues long. Germline V CDR1 and CDR2: SGHNT, YYREEE (reference sequence). This CDR3 is CASSQTPNTEAFF. The DNA of the CDR3 is TGTGCCAGCAGCCAAACACCGAACACTGAAGCTTTCTTT.

This rearrangement joins TRBV6-8 to TRBJ2-7; D gene ambiguous. Per the germline V gene, CDR1 is MNHGY and CDR2 is SAAAGT. The CDR3 is 11 amino acids. Trimming removed 5 bases at V and 7 bases at J, with 9 bases between. The CDR3: CASSLMWEQYF. The CDR3 nucleotides read TGTGCCAGCAGTCTCATGTGGGAGCAGTACTTC.

The chain joins TRBV5-1 to TRBJ2-3; 7 nucleotides agree with TRBD1. The CDR3 contains 15 residues. The J segment lost 3 bases and the V segment lost 4 bases, leaving 8 bases of the junction unmatched. From germline, CDR1 is SGHRS and CDR2 YFSETQ. The chain's CDR3 is CASSLRGRGTDTQYF. DNA for the CDR3: TGCGCCAGCAGCCTGAGGGGGCGAGGAACAGATACGCAGTATTTT.

The J gene is TRBJ1-1, the V gene TRBV21-1; TRBD1, the table's D call, lacks a check against the DNA. TRBV21-1 is deemed a pseudogene. This CDR3 spans 13 amino acids. CDR3 sequence reads: CASSNARGTEAFF. CDR3 coding DNA: TGTGCCAGCAGCAATGCCAGGGGGACTGAAGCTTTCTTT.

This chain connects TRBV6-1 to TRBJ1-1; D gene ambiguous. The CDR3 extends over 14 amino acids. V lost 4 bases, J lost 3 bases, and 12 bases lay in between. CDR1 MNHNS and CDR2 SASEGT come from the germline V gene. CDR3 sequence reads: CASSVQPGDTEAFF. DNA of the CDR3: TGTGCCAGCAGTGTGCAGCCCGGGGACACTGAAGCTTTCTTT.

The rearrangement joins TRBV10-2 to TRBJ1-4; D gene unclear. The CDR3 is made up of 15 amino acids. The germline CDR1 and CDR2 sequences are WSHSY and SAAADI. Trimming took off 0 bases at V and 5 bases at J, with 10 bases between the two ends. CDR3 nucleotides: TGCGCCAGCAGTGAGTCCGGGTTCCTAAATGAAAAACTGTTTTTT. Translating it yields CASSESGFLNEKLFF.

The rearrangement joins TRBV7-2 to TRBJ2-3; D remains ambiguous. Per germline, CDR1 SGHTA and CDR2 FQGNSA. The CDR3 consists of 13 residues. The germline V and J ends were trimmed by 2 bases and 2 bases, with 5 bases remaining between them. The CDR3 bases are TGTGCCAGCAGCTTATCTACCACAGATACGCAGTATTTT. It translates to CASSLSTTDTQYF.

This clone was seen just once. The chain employs TRBV19 and TRBJ2-3; 12 nucleotides align to TRBD2. With 9 bases clipped from V and 4 bases from J, the junction kept 5 bases outside the gene matches. The CDR3 loop spans 14 amino acids. CDR1 is LNHDA and CDR2 is SQIVND in the germline V gene (reference sequence). CDR3 region: CASVRTSGADTQYF. In DNA, the CDR3 is TGTGCCAGCGTAAGGACTAGCGGGGCAGATACGCAGTATTTT.

By sample share, this clone is medium-sized. This chain uses TRBV19 with TRBJ2-2, with no clear D. Per the germline V gene, CDR1 is LNHDA and CDR2 is SQIVND (reference sequence). V lost 3 bases to trimming and J lost 4 bases, with 9 bases between them. There are 14 residues in the CDR3. CDR3: CASSILVVTGELFF. The DNA for the CDR3 is TGTGCCAGTAGTATCCTAGTAGTCACCGGGGAGCTGTTTTTT.

The chain uses TRBV27 and TRBJ1-2; TRBD1 is a possible D gene (5 bases). In germline, CDR1 is MNHEY, CDR2 SMNVEV (reference sequence). V was clipped by 2 bases and J by 4 bases, with 11 bases between them. The CDR3 spans 14 residues. CDR3 bases: TGTGCCAGCAGTTTAAGAGGGGTAGGCTATGGCTACACCTTC. It is translated as CASSLRGVGYGYTF.

V gene TRBV7-9 combines with J gene TRBJ1-4; maybe TRBD1 (6 bases). This CDR3 comprises 15 residues. Trimming removed 4 bases from V and 2 bases from J, with 11 bases in between. Germline assignment: CDR1 SEHNR and CDR2 FQNEAQ (reference sequence). The CDR3 nucleotides are TGTGCCAGCAGCTCAGACACAGGGACTAATGAAAAACTGTTTTTT. It codes for CASSSDTGTNEKLFF.

The V and J genes are TRBV25-1 and TRBJ1-5; D may be TRBD1 (6 bases). Germline V gene lookup returns CDR1 MGHDK and CDR2 SYGVNS. Between the trimmed V and J ends, which lost 11 bases and 4 bases, there was a span of 21 bases. The CDR3 has 15 residues. CDR3 in amino acids: CARRGGGLGNQPQHF. Here the CDR3 DNA reads TGTGCCCGCCGAGGGGGGGGGTTGGGAAATCAGCCCCAGCATTTT.

This chain connects TRBV5-1 to TRBJ1-5, with 8 bases identical to TRBD1. CDR3 length equals 14 residues. Germline V gene lookup returns CDR1 SGHRS and CDR2 YFSETQ. Unmatched junction bases numbered 0, after V lost 2 bases and J lost 2 bases. The CDR3 is CASSLQGGNQPQHF. The CDR3 DNA reads as TGCGCCAGCAGCTTACAGGGGGGCAATCAGCCCCAGCATTTT.

This clone was observed once. The chain uses TRBV4-2 and TRBJ1-2; 8 bases map to TRBD1. J was trimmed by 7 bases and V by 2 bases; bases with no gene match: 6. Germline V gene sequence: CDR1 LGHNA, CDR2 YNFKEQ. This CDR3 has 14 amino acids. The CDR3 DNA is TGTGCCAGCAGCCAAACCGACAGGGGAGGTGGCTACACCTTC. It specifies CASSQTDRGGGYTF.

The rearrangement joins TRBV21-1 to TRBJ2-3; the table names TRBD2, a call not compared with the DNA. TRBV21-1 is termed a pseudogene. This CDR3 spans 20 amino acids. The CDR3 region has the DNA TGTGCCAGCAGCCCCCCCGGGACTAGCGGCCGTCCTATCCCCACAGATACGCAGTATTTT. Translated: CASSPPGTSGRPIPTDTQYF.

This clone has just a few counts. This chain joins TRBV27 and TRBJ2-3; possibly TRBD1 for D (7 bases). Germline loops: CDR1 MNHEY, CDR2 SMNVEV (reference sequence). Deletions cut 8 bases from V and 2 bases from J, with 11 bases between. CDR3 size: 13 residues. CDR3 sequence (DNA): TGTGCCAGCGGCAGGGGGGACACAGATACGCAGTATTTT. Amino acid sequence: CASGRGDTDTQYF.

The chain uses TRBV9 and TRBJ2-1; D remains unclear. The V gene lost 3 bases and the J gene lost 5 bases, with 12 bases spanning the gap. Germline CDR1 and CDR2: SGDLS and YYNGEE. The CDR3 is made up of 14 amino acids. The CDR3: CASSDGLSNNEQFF. The CDR3, as DNA: TGTGCCAGCAGCGACGGCTTATCAAACAATGAGCAGTTCTTC.

The J gene is TRBJ2-1, the V gene TRBV2; D not resolved. Trimming cost V 9 bases and J 0 bases, with 15 bases left between them. The CDR3 spans 15 residues. Germline CDR1 SNHLY, CDR2 FYNNEI. CDR3: CASGVDRSSYNEQFF. The CDR3 nucleotides are TGTGCCAGTGGTGTGGATAGAAGCTCCTACAATGAGCAGTTCTTC.

The sample holds a few counts of this clone. The chain has TRBV14 and TRBJ2-2; D is unresolved. Trimming shortened V by 0 bases and J by 4 bases, and 12 bases separated the two germline ends. Germline V gene data show CDR1 as SGHDN and CDR2 as FVKESK. The CDR3 length is 16 residues. The CDR3 sequence: CASSQDGPRVTGELFF. DNA for the CDR3: TGTGCCAGCAGCCAAGATGGACCCCGCGTCACCGGGGAGCTGTTTTTT.

This clone was seen only a few times. This chain joins TRBV28 and TRBJ2-1; tentatively, D is TRBD2 (6 bases). Per the germline V gene, CDR1 is MDHEN and CDR2 is SYDVKM. The CDR3 totals 18 residues. V lost 2 bases, J lost 4 bases, and 21 bases lay in between. CDR3 sequence (DNA): TGTGCCAGCAGTTTAGTAGCGGAATTACTAAACGGATACAATGAGCAGTTCTTC. This encodes CASSLVAELLNGYNEQFF.

This chain joins TRBV5-1 and TRBJ2-1; D is perhaps TRBD2 (5 bases). Deletions cut 7 bases from V and 4 bases from J, with 18 bases between. CDR1 is SGHRS, CDR2 YFSETQ, per germline. The CDR3 is 15 residues long. The CDR3 region is CASGEGGVFYNEQFF. CDR3 in DNA: TGCGCCAGCGGAGAGGGCGGAGTGTTTTACAATGAGCAGTTCTTC.

This clone is judged medium-sized. The chain uses TRBV5-1 and TRBJ1-4, with D possibly being TRBD1 (5 bases). V lost 0 bases and J 3 bases, leaving 18 bases between the germline ends. Germline V gene data show CDR1 as SGHRS and CDR2 as YFSETQ. The CDR3 has 18 amino acids. CDR3 sequence (DNA): TGCGCCAGCAGCTTGGCCGATACCCCGGGACGGCCTAATGAAAAACTGTTTTTT. As protein: CASSLADTPGRPNEKLFF.